What follows is one TCR beta chain and its context. As processed by the authors: Amplification of reference gene primers provided the estimated nucleated cell counts. Some clones are missing from TCRdb's copy, which holds only in-frame ones; the method was immunoSEQ multiplex PCR. The DNA gave D and trimming, while V, J and clone size come from that table. The sample yields under 250,000 clones, around 83% seen once. The sample is drawn from a study of blood T cell repertoires in COVID-19. Study-level information: The United States, Italy and Spain were the sources of the acute and convalescent COVID-19 samples. In each case, the material was cDNA or gDNA derived from T cells, B-cell-depleted T cells, or PBMCs.

V trimming: 1 base; J trimming: 6 bases; junction bases outside the gene matches: 4. This CDR3 contains 15 residues. Looked up from germline, CDR1 is SGHNT and CDR2 is YYREEE (reference sequence). The clonotype comes from a man aged 40-49 years with active or convalescent COVID-19. The chain employs TRBV5-4 and TRBJ1-6, with 7 nucleotides matching TRBD1. The sequencing sample was made of peripheral blood. CDR3 sequence reads: CASSLSGTANSPLHF. CDR3 sequence (DNA): TGTGCCAGCAGCTTGTCCGGGACAGCTAATTCACCCCTCCACTTT.